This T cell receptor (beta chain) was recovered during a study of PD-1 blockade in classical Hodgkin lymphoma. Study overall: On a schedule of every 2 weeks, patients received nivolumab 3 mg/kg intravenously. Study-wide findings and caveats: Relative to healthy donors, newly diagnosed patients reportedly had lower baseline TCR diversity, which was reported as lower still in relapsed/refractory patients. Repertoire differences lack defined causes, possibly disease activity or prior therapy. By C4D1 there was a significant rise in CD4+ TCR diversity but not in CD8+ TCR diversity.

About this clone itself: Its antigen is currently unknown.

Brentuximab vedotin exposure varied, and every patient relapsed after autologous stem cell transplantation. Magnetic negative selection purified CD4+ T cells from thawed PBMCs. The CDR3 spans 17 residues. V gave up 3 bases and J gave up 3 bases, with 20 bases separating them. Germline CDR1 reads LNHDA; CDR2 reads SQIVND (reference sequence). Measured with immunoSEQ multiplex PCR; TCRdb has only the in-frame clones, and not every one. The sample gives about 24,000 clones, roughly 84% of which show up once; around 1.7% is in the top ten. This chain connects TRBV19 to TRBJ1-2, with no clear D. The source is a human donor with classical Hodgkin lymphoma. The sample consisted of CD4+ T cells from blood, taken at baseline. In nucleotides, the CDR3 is TGTGCCAGTAGTATGACTATCCGGGATAAAGGGCACTATGGCTACACCTTC. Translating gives CASSMTIRDKGHYGYTF.